The 20 T cell receptor beta chains reported below all come from one sample, sequenced in a study of T cell repertoires in cytomegalovirus infection. TCRdb re-derived calls from the reads in MiXCR, one entry per CDR3 protein. The sample records 400,000 or so distinct CDR3 sequences, approximately 31% being singletons. The sequenced sample was PBMCs. The receptors shown here come from a human donor in good health (CMV status not recorded). Some clones in this sample may be carry-over from other donors' samples.

V and J are TRBV12-3 or TRBV12-4 and TRBJ2-3; 9 positions match TRBD1. The CDR3 spans 17 residues. The junction had 11 bases not matched to a gene; V was cut back by 3 bases and J by 4 bases. The CDR3: CASSFGLGTGMADTQYF. For the CDR3, the DNA is TGTGCCAGCAGTTTTGGTCTGGGGACAGGGATGGCAGATACGCAGTATTTT.

This clonotype came up many times. The V gene is TRBV7-9, the J gene TRBJ2-7; D is unresolved. Trimming took off 0 bases at V and 4 bases at J, with 4 bases between the two ends. The CDR3 runs to 12 residues. The germline CDR1 and CDR2 sequences are SEHNR and FQNEAQ (reference sequence). CDR3 nucleotide sequence: TGTGCCAGCAGCTTAGCGGATTACGAGCAGTACTTC. Amino acids: CASSLADYEQYF.

The table lists this clonotype with a count of one. V usage is TRBV11-2 and J usage is TRBJ1-6; the D is unclear. The CDR3 loop spans 12 amino acids. Trimming stripped 4 bases from V and 12 bases from J, with 10 bases between. Looked up from germline, CDR1 is SGHAT and CDR2 is FQNNGV. The CDR3 DNA is TGTGCCAGCAGCTACCCGTTGGGACCCCTCCACTTT. Residues: CASSYPLGPLHF.

This clonotype was recorded at least ten times. The chain uses TRBV7-2 and TRBJ2-1; D may be TRBD1 (6 bases). CDR1 is SGHTA and CDR2 is FQGNSA in the germline V gene. V lost 5 bases and J lost 5, with 13 bases in between. The CDR3 runs 14 residues. The CDR3 region is CASSLQGPNNEQFF. CDR3 nucleotides: TGTGCCAGCAGCCTACAGGGACCGAACAATGAGCAGTTCTTC.

The table lists this clonotype with many counts. The chain carries TRBV7-2 and TRBJ1-3; 10 bases line up with TRBD1. Germline-derived CDR1 and CDR2 are SGHTA and FQGNSA. There are 18 residues in the CDR3. The V segment lost 5 bases and the J segment 3 bases; nucleotides outside the gene matches: 13. CDR3 in amino acids: CASSDPGQGNVFGNTIYF. The DNA of the CDR3 is TGTGCCAGCAGCGATCCGGGACAGGGGAATGTCTTTGGAAACACCATATATTTT. The full variable domain, with the rest looked up from reference TRBV7-2 and TRBJ1-3, is GAGVSQSPSNKVTEKGKDVELRCDPISGHTALYWYRQSLGQGLEFLIYFQGNSAPDKSGLPSDRFSAERTGGSVSTLTIQRTQQEDSAVYLCASSDPGQGNVFGNTIYFGEGSWLTVV.

This clonotype was counted at least ten times. The J gene is TRBJ1-1, the V gene TRBV2; D not resolved. CDR1 is SNHLY, CDR2 FYNNEI, per germline. The CDR3 totals 16 residues. The V and J ends lost 7 bases and 4 bases respectively, with 22 bases between them. CDR3 DNA sequence: TGTGCCAGCAACCGAATGGACCGACCGGTGGGCACTGAAGCTTTCTTT. Its protein product is CASNRMDRPVGTEAFF.

The sample holds a few counts of this clonotype. The chain employs TRBV28 and TRBJ1-1; D not certain. Germline lookup yields CDR1 MDHEN and CDR2 SYDVKM. The germline V and J ends were trimmed by 6 bases and 4 bases, with 15 bases remaining between them. The CDR3 length is 14 residues. The DNA of the CDR3 is TGTGCCAGCAGCCCTCCTGGAAGTAGCACTGAAGCTTTCTTT. This sequence encodes CASSPPGSSTEAFF. Full variable domain (remainder filled in from reference TRBV28 and TRBJ1-1): DVKVTQSSRYLVKRTGEKVFLECVQDMDHENMFWYRQDPGLGLRLIYFSYDVKMKEKGDIPEGYSVSREKKERFSLILESASTNQTSMYLCASSPPGSSTEAFFGQGTRLTVV.

V usage is TRBV7-9 and J usage is TRBJ2-3; the D gene is possibly TRBD2 (7 bases). Germline lookup yields CDR1 SEHNR and CDR2 FQNEAQ (reference sequence). V shed 5 bases and J shed 2 bases, with 17 bases lying between them. The CDR3 runs 16 residues. This chain's CDR3 is CASSQDGGQATDTQYF. CDR3 coding DNA: TGTGCCAGCAGCCAGGACGGGGGGCAAGCCACAGATACGCAGTATTTT. The full variable domain, with the rest looked up from reference TRBV7-9 and TRBJ2-3, is DTGVSQNPRHKITKRGQNVTFRCDPISEHNRLYWYRQTLGQGPEFLTYFQNEAQLEKSRLLSDRFSAERPKGSFSTLEIQRTEQGDSAMYLCASSQDGGQATDTQYFGPGTRLTVL.

This clonotype was recorded many times. In nucleotides, the CDR3 is TGTGCCAGCATTTTTCACCGATCTAGTTCCCACGAGCAGTACTTC. Residues: CASIFHRSSSHEQYF. The V call is TRBV28, the J call TRBJ2-7, with D uncertain. CDR3 length: 15 amino acids. Per the germline V gene, CDR1 is MDHEN and CDR2 is SYDVKM. V was cut by 7 bases and J by 5 bases, with 21 bases left in between.

J is TRBJ2-1 and V is TRBV18; D perhaps matches TRBD2 (6 bases). CDR1 KGHSH and CDR2 LQKENI come from the germline V gene. Trimming removed 1 base at V and 5 bases at J, with 12 bases between. The CDR3 is 15 amino acids. Here the CDR3 reads CASSPQLAENNEQFF. The DNA of the CDR3 is TGTGCCAGCTCACCACAGTTAGCGGAGAACAATGAGCAGTTCTTC.

This clonotype was picked up a small number of times. The chain links TRBV6-1 to TRBJ2-6; tentatively, D is TRBD2 (6 bases). This CDR3 contains 17 residues. CDR1 MNHNS and CDR2 SASEGT come from the germline V gene. Trimming pared 6 bases from V and 0 bases from J, leaving 15 bases between. The CDR3, as DNA: TGTGCCAGCAGCTCCCGGACTACACACTCTGGGGCCAACGTCCTGACTTTC. Translated: CASSSRTTHSGANVLTF.

The chain is built from TRBV11-2 and TRBJ2-1, with D unclear. The CDR3 extends over 15 amino acids. V dropped 4 bases and J dropped 5 bases, with 15 bases sitting between them. Germline assignment: CDR1 SGHAT and CDR2 FQNNGV. The CDR3 nucleotides are TGTGCCAGCAGCTCCGAGTGGGCCTTGAACAATGAGCAGTTCTTC. This codes for CASSSEWALNNEQFF.

In its sample, this clonotype was seen a few times. The chain combines TRBV6-5 with TRBJ1-2, with TRBD1 matching 7 bases. The CDR3 is 17 amino acids. Per germline, CDR1 MNHEY and CDR2 SVGAGI. The trim removed 0 bases at V and 2 bases at J, leaving 9 bases unmatched. CDR3 amino acids: CASSYSSDDRENYGYTF. The CDR3 coding sequence is TGTGCCAGCAGTTACTCTTCTGACGACAGGGAGAACTATGGCTACACCTTC.

With regard to this clonotype: This clone may be a read error of a much larger clone one base away. The chain uses TRBV7-9 and TRBJ2-7; D gene unclear. Germline V lookup: CDR1 SEHNR, CDR2 FQNEAQ (reference sequence). This CDR3 has 13 amino acids. The CDR3 DNA reads as TGTGCCAGCGGCTTAGAGAACACCTACGAGCAGTACTTC. Protein sequence: CASGLENTYEQYF.

This chain connects TRBV24-1 to TRBJ1-2; 8 nucleotides agree with TRBD1. Germline values: CDR1 KGHDR, CDR2 SFDVKD. J was trimmed by 4 bases and V by 5 bases; bases with no gene match: 11. This CDR3 contains 16 residues. The CDR3: CATSAGQGLSFYGYTF. As DNA, the CDR3 is TGTGCCACCAGTGCTGGACAGGGCCTTTCGTTCTATGGCTACACCTTC.

As regards this clonotype: This sequence may be a read error, since a much larger clone differs from it by one base. V usage is TRBV12-3 or TRBV12-4 and J usage is TRBJ1-1; D remains unclear. V was trimmed by 4 bases and J by 4 bases, leaving 13 bases between them. This CDR3 contains 14 residues. The CDR3 DNA follows: TGTGCCAGCAGTTGGAGGGCTATGAGCACTGAAGCTTTCTTT. This gives the protein CASSWRAMSTEAFF.

This clonotype appeared a few times. Since a much larger clone is just one base distant, this may be a read error. The rearrangement uses TRBV7-8 and TRBJ2-5; D remains unclear. The CDR3 has 15 residues. Germline V lookup: CDR1 SGHVS, CDR2 FQNEAQ. The CDR3 DNA sequence: TGTGCCAGCAGCTTAGCCATTAACGGCAAAGAGACCCAGTCCTTC. Amino acids: CASSLAINGKETQSF. Supplemented by reference TRBV7-8 and TRBJ2-5, the full variable domain reads GAGVSQSPRYKVAKRGQDVALRCDPISGHVSLFWYQQALGQGPEFLTYFQNEAQLDKSGLPSDRFFAERPEGSVSTLKIQRTQQEDSAVYLCASSLAINGKETQSFGPGTRLLVL.

This clonotype occurred a few times. J is TRBJ1-1 and V is TRBV7-9, with D perhaps TRBD1 (5 bases). Germline CDR1 reads SEHNR; CDR2 reads FQNEAQ (reference sequence). Trimming removed 1 base at V and 5 bases at J, with 8 bases between. This CDR3 contains 13 residues. The CDR3 reads CASSLGGLTEAFF. CDR3 nucleotide sequence: TGTGCCAGCAGCTTAGGGGGACTGACTGAAGCTTTCTTT.

The rearrangement links TRBV29-1 to TRBJ2-4; D unresolved. V was pared by 7 bases and J by 0 bases, with 10 bases between. CDR3 length equals 13 residues. In germline, CDR1 is SQVTM, CDR2 ANQGSEA. This CDR3 reads CSATPLAKNIQYF. The CDR3 coding sequence is TGCAGCGCGACCCCCCTAGCCAAAAACATTCAGTACTTC.

The chain recombines TRBV28 with TRBJ1-1; D is unresolved. V lost 0 bases, J lost 5 bases, and 13 bases lay in between. The CDR3 length is 15 residues. Germline-derived CDR1 and CDR2 are MDHEN and SYDVKM. DNA of the CDR3: TGTGCCAGCAGTTTATGGGAGAAGGGCGCGACTGAAGCTTTCTTT. Its protein is CASSLWEKGATEAFF.